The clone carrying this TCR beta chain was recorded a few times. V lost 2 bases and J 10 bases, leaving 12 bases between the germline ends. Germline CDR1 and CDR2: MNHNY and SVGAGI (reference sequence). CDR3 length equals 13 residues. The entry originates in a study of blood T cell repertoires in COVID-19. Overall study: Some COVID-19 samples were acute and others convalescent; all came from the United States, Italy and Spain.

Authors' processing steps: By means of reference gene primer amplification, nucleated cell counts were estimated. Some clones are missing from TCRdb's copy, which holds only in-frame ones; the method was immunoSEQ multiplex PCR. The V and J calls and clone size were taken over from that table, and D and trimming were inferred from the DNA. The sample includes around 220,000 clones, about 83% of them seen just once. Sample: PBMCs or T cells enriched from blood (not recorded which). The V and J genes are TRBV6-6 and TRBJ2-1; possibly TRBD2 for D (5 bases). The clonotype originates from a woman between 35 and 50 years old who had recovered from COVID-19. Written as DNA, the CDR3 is TGTGCCAGCAGTTACCGGGAAGGAGACGAGCAGTTCTTC. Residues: CASSYREGDEQFF.